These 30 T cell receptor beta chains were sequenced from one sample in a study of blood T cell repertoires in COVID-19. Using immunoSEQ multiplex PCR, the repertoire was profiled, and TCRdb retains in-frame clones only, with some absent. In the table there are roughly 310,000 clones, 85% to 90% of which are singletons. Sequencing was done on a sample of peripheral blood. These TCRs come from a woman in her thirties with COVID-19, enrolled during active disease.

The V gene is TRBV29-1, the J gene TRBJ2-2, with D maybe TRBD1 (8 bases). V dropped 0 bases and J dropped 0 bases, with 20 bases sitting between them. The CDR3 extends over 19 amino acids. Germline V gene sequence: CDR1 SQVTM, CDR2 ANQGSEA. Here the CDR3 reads CSVEDWEDREGTNTGELFF. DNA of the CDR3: TGCAGCGTTGAAGATTGGGAGGACAGGGAGGGCACGAACACCGGGGAGCTGTTTTTT.

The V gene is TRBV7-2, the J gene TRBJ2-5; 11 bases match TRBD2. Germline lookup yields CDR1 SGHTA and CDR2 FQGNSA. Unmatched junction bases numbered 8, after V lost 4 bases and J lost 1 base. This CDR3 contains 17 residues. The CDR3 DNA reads TGTGCCAGCAGCTCCCCCCAAGGACTAGCGGGCCAAGAGACCCAGTACTTC. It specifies CASSSPQGLAGQETQYF.

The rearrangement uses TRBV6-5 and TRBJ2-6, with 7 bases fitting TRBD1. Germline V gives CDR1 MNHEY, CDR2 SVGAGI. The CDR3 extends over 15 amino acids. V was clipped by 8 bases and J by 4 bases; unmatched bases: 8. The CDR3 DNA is TGTGCCAGCGGGGGCAGGGGGTACGGGGCCAACGTCCTGACTTTC. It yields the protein CASGGRGYGANVLTF.

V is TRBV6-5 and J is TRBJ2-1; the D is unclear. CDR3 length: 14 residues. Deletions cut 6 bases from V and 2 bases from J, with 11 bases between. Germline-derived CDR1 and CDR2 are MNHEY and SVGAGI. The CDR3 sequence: CASRLTHTYNEQFF. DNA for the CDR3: TGTGCCAGCAGATTAACACATACCTACAATGAGCAGTTCTTC.

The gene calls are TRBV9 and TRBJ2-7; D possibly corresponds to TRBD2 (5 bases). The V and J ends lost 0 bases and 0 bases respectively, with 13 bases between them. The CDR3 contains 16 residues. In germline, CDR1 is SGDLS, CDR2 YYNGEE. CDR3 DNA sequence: TGTGCCAGCAGCGTAGGGGCGGGTTCGAGCTCCTACGAGCAGTACTTC. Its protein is CASSVGAGSSSYEQYF.

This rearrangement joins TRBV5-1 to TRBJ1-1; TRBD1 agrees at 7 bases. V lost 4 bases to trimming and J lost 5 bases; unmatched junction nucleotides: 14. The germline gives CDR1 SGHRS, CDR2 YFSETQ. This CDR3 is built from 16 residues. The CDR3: CASSAGIRGSGTEAFF. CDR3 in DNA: TGCGCCAGCAGCGCCGGAATCAGGGGGTCGGGTACTGAAGCTTTCTTT.

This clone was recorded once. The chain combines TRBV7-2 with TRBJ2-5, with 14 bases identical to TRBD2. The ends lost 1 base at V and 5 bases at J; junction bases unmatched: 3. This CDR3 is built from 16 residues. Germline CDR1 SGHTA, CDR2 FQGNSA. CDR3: CASSLGLAGGRETQYF. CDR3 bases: TGTGCCAGCAGCTTAGGACTAGCGGGAGGGCGCGAGACCCAGTACTTC.

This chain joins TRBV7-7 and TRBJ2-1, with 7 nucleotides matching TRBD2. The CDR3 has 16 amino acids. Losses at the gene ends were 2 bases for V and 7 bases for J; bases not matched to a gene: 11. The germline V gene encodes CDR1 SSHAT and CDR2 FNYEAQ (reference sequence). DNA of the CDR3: TGTGCCAGCAGCTTACTCGCGGGAGTGTCGAATAATGAGCAGTTCTTC. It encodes CASSLLAGVSNNEQFF.

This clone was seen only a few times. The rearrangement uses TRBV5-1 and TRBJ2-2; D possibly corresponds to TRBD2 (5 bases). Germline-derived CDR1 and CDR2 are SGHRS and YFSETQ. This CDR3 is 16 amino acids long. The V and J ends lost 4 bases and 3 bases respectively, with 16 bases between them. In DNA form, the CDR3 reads TGCGCCAGCAGCCCCGAGGGCGGGCCGCACACCGGGGAGCTGTTTTTT. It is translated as CASSPEGGPHTGELFF. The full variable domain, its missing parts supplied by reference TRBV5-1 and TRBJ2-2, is KAGVTQTPRYLIKTRGQQVTLSCSPISGHRSVSWYQQTPGQGLQFLFEYFSETQRNKGNFPGRFSGRQFSNSRSEMNVSTLELGDSALYLCASSPEGGPHTGELFFGEGSRLTVL.

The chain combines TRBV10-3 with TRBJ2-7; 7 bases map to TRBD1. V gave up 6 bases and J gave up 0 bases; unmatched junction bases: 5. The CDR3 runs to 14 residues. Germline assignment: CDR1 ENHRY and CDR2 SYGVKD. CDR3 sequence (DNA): TGTGCCATCAGCGAGACAGGGAACTCCTACGAGCAGTACTTC. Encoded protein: CAISETGNSYEQYF.

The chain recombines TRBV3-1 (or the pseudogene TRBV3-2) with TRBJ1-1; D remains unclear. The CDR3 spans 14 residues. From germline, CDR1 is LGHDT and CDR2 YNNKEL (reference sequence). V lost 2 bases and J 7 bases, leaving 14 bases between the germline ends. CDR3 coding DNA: TGTGCCAGCAGCCAATTAAGCGCTAACCGTGAAGCTTTCTTT. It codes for CASSQLSANREAFF.

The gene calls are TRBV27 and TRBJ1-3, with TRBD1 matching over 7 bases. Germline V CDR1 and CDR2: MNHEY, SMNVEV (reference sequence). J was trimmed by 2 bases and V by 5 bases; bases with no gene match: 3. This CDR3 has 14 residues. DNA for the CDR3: TGTGCCAGCAGTCGACAGGGAGCTGGAAACACCATATATTTT. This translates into CASSRQGAGNTIYF.

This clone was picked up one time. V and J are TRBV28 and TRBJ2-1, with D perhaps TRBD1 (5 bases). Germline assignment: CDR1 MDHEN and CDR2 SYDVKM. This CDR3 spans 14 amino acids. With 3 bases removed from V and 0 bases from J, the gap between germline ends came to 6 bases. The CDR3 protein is CASSLQGSYNEQFF. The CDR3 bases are TGTGCCAGCAGTTTGCAGGGCTCCTACAATGAGCAGTTCTTC. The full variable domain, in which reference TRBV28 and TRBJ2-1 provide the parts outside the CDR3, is DVKVTQSSRYLVKRTGEKVFLECVQDMDHENMFWYRQDPGLGLRLIYFSYDVKMKEKGDIPEGYSVSREKKERFSLILESASTNQTSMYLCASSLQGSYNEQFFGPGTRLTVL.

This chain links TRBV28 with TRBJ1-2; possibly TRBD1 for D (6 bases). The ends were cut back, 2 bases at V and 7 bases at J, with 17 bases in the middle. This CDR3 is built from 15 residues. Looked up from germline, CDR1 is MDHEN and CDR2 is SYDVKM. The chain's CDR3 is CASSLNPAGAGGYTF. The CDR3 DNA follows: TGTGCCAGCAGTTTAAACCCCGCAGGGGCGGGTGGCTACACCTTC.

CDR3 sequence reads: CASSIRDRGVGEKLFF. In nucleotides, the CDR3 is TGTGCCAGTAGTATCCGGGACAGGGGCGTCGGTGAAAAACTGTTTTTT. This rearrangement joins TRBV19 to TRBJ1-4; 10 bases align to TRBD1. The CDR3 is 16 amino acids. Germline V lookup: CDR1 LNHDA, CDR2 SQIVND (reference sequence). V lost 3 bases and J lost 7; bases outside the gene matches: 8.

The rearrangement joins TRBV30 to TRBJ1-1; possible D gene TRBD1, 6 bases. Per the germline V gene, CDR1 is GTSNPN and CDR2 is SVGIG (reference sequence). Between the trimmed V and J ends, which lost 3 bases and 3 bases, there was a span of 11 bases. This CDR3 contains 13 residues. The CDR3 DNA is TGTGCCTGGAGAGGGGGGGCAGACACTGAAGCTTTCTTT. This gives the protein CAWRGGADTEAFF.

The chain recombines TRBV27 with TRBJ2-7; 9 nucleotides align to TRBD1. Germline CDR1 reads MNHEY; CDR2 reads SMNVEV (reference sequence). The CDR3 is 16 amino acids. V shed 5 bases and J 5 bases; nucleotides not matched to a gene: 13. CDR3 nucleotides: TGTGCCAGCAGTCCAATCGCCGGGACAGGGACCAACGAGCAGTACTTC. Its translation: CASSPIAGTGTNEQYF.

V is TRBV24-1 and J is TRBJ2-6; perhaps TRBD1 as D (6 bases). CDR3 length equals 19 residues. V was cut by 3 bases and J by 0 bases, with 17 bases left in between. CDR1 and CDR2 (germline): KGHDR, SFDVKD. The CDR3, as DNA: TGTGCCACCAGTGATAAATCCCGGGACATCGTCTCTGGGGCCAACGTCCTGACTTTC. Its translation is CATSDKSRDIVSGANVLTF.

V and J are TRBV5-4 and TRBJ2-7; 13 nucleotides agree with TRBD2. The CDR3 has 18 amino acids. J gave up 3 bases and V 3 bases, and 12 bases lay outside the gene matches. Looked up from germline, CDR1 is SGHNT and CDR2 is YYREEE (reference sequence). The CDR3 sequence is CASSSLGGTSGKLYEQYF. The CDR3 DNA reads TGTGCCAGCAGCTCCCTTGGGGGGACTAGCGGGAAACTCTACGAGCAGTACTTC.

CDR3 nucleotide sequence: TGTGCCAGCAGCTTAAAACCGGGAGAGAGTGAGCAGTTCTTC. Translated: CASSLKPGESEQFF. The chain carries TRBV7-3 and TRBJ2-1; possible D gene TRBD2, 6 bases. The CDR3 extends over 14 amino acids. V dropped 1 base and J dropped 9 bases, with 13 bases sitting between them. From germline, CDR1 is SGHTA and CDR2 FQGTGA.

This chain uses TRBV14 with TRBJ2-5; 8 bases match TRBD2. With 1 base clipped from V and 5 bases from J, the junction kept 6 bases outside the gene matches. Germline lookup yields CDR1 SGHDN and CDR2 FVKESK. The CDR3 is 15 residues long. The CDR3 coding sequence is TGTGCCAGCAGCCAAGTGGGACTAGTGAGGGAGACCCAGTACTTC. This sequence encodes CASSQVGLVRETQYF.

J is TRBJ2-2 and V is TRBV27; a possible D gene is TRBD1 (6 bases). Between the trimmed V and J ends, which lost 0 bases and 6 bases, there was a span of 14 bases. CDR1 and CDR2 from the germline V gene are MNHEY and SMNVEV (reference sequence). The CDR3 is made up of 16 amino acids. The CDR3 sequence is CASSLSHQGNPGELFF. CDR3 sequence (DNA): TGTGCCAGCAGTTTATCGCATCAGGGGAATCCCGGGGAGCTGTTTTTT.

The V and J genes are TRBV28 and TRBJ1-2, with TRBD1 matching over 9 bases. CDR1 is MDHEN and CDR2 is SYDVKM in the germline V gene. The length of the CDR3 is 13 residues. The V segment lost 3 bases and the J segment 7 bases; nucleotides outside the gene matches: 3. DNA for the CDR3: TGTGCCAGCAGTTTTACAGGGGGCGGTGGCTACACCTTC. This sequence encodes CASSFTGGGGYTF.

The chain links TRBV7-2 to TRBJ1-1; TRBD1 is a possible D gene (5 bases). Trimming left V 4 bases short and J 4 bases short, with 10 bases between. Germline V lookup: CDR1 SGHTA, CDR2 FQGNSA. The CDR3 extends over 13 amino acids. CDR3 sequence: CASSSQGRTEAFF. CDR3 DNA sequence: TGTGCCAGCAGCTCCCAGGGTCGCACTGAAGCTTTCTTT.

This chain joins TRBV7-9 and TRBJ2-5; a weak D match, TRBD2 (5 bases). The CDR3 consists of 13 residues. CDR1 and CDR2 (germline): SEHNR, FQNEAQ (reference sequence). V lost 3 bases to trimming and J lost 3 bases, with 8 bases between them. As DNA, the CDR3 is TGTGCCAGCAGCTTGGACGGGGAAGAGACCCAGTACTTC. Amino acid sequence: CASSLDGEETQYF.

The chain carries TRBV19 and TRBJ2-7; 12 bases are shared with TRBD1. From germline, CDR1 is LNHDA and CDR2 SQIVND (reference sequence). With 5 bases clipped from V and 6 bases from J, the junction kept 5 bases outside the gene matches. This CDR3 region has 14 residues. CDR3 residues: CASSVRDRGLEQYF. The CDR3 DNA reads TGTGCCAGTAGTGTCCGGGACAGGGGGCTCGAGCAGTACTTC.

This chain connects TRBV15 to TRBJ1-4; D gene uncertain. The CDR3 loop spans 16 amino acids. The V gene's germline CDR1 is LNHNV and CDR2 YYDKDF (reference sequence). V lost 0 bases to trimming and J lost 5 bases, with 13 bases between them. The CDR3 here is CATSRDSGIANEKLFF. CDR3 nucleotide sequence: TGTGCCACCAGCAGAGATTCCGGGATAGCGAATGAAAAACTGTTTTTT. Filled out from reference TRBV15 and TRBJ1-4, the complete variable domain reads DAMVIQNPRYQVTQFGKPVTLSCSQTLNHNVMYWYQQKSSQAPKLLFHYYDKDFNNEADTPDNFQSRRPNTSFCFLDIRSPGLGDTAMYLCATSRDSGIANEKLFFGSGTQLSVL.

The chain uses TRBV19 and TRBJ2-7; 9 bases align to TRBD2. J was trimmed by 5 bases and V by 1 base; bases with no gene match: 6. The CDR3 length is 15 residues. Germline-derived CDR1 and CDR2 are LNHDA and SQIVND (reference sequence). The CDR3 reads CASSIAAAGGNEQYF. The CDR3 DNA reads TGTGCCAGTAGTATAGCCGCAGCGGGGGGCAACGAGCAGTACTTC. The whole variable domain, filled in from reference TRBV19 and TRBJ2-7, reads DGGITQSPKYLFRKEGQNVTLSCEQNLNHDAMYWYRQDPGQGLRLIYYSQIVNDFQKGDIAEGYSVSREKKESFPLTVTSAQKNPTAFYLCASSIAAAGGNEQYFGPGTRLTVT.

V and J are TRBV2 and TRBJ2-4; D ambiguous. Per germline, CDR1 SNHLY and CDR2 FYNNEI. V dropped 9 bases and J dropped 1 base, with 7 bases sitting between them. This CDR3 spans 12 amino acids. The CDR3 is CASNSAKNIQYF. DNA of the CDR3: TGTGCCAGTAACAGCGCCAAAAACATTCAGTACTTC.

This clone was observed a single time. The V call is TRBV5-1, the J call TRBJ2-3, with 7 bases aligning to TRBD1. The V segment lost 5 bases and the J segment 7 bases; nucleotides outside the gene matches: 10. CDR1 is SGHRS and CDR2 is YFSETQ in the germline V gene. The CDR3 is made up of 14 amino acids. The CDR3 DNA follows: TGCGCCAGCAGTACAGGGGCCCCCCCTTATACGCAGTATTTT. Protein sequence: CASSTGAPPYTQYF.